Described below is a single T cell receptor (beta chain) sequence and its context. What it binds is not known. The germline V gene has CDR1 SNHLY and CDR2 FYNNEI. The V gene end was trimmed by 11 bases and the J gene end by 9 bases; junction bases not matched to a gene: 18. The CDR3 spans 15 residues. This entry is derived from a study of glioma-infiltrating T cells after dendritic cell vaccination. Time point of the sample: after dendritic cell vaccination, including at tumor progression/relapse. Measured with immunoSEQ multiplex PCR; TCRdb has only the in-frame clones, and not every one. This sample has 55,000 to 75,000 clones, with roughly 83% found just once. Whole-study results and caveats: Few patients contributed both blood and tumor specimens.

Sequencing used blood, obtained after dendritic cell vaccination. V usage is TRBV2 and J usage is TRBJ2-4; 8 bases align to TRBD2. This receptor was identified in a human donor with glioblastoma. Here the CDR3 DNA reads TGTGCCGGCTCCGAGAGCGGGGGCATATCGGGCATTCAGTACTTC. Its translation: CAGSESGGISGIQYF.